A single sample is the source of the 30 T cell receptor beta chains below, sequenced in a study of blood T cell repertoires in COVID-19. Assay: immunoSEQ multiplex PCR; the TCRdb copy retains only in-frame clones and omits some. The sample contains about 190,000 clones, around 89% of which appear only once. The sequenced sample was peripheral blood. These TCRs come from a man aged 45-65 years with acute or convalescent COVID-19.

The chain has TRBV3-1 (or the pseudogene TRBV3-2) and TRBJ2-7, with 7 bases that match TRBD1. There are 13 residues in the CDR3. The V segment lost 5 bases and the J segment 13 bases; nucleotides outside the gene matches: 14. The germline gives CDR1 LGHDT, CDR2 YNNKEL (reference sequence). The CDR3 region has the DNA TGTGCCAGCAGCTTATCCCCCGGGACAGAGTTTTACGTC. Amino acids: CASSLSPGTEFYV.

The chain couples TRBV11-2 to TRBJ1-4; D gene unclear. This CDR3 is built from 14 residues. Germline CDR1 reads SGHAT; CDR2 reads FQNNGV. Trimming cost V 3 bases and J 6 bases, with 11 bases left between them. CDR3 DNA sequence: TGTGCCAGCAGCTTTACGGGAACGCATGAAAAACTGTTTTTT. It encodes CASSFTGTHEKLFF.

The chain is built from TRBV28 and TRBJ2-7, with D possibly TRBD1 on 6 matching bases. CDR3 length: 16 amino acids. The germline V gene has CDR1 MDHEN and CDR2 SYDVKM. V was shortened by 6 bases and J by 7 bases, with 25 bases between the two germline ends. The CDR3 nucleotides are TGTGCCAGCAGACACCAGAGCAGGGGTTCGAGCTGGGAGCAGTACGTC. It is translated as CASRHQSRGSSWEQYV.

The V gene is TRBV24-1, the J gene TRBJ2-7, with no clear D. Looked up from germline, CDR1 is KGHDR and CDR2 is SFDVKD. The CDR3 spans 11 residues. V was shortened by 7 bases and J by 5 bases, with 8 bases between the two germline ends. CDR3 DNA: TGTGCCACCAGACGGTTCAACGAGCAGTACTTC. It codes for CATRRFNEQYF.

V is TRBV27 and J is TRBJ1-5; D remains unclear. Per the germline V gene, CDR1 is MNHEY and CDR2 is SMNVEV (reference sequence). The CDR3 spans 14 residues. V was shortened by 4 bases and J by 0 bases, with 7 bases between the two germline ends. CDR3 bases: TGTGCCAGCAGTTGGGCAGCTAGCAATCAGCCCCAGCATTTT. This encodes CASSWAASNQPQHF.

The V gene is TRBV4-1, the J gene TRBJ2-7; D is unclear. The CDR3 is made up of 15 amino acids. CDR1 MGHRA and CDR2 YSYEKL come from the germline V gene. The V end was cut by 4 bases, the J end by 2 bases, with 15 bases between. Written as DNA, the CDR3 is TGCGCCAGCAGCCCTCTAGTAGGCGCGACCTACGAGCAGTACTTC. It specifies CASSPLVGATYEQYF.

This chain joins TRBV5-4 and TRBJ2-2; possibly TRBD2 for D (6 bases). The CDR3 is 17 amino acids. The ends were cut back, 3 bases at V and 0 bases at J, with 15 bases in the middle. Germline-derived CDR1 and CDR2 are SGHNT and YYREEE (reference sequence). The CDR3 reads CASSSVAGPANTGELFF. The CDR3 nucleotides are TGTGCCAGCAGCTCAGTCGCGGGGCCCGCGAACACCGGGGAGCTGTTTTTT.

This clone was detected a few times. The chain has TRBV7-9 and TRBJ1-4; D remains ambiguous. Germline V gives CDR1 SEHNR, CDR2 FQNEAQ (reference sequence). V shed 2 bases and J shed 7 bases, with 8 bases lying between them. The CDR3 runs to 13 residues. Written as DNA, the CDR3 is TGTGCCAGCAGCTTACTGACGGGTGAAAAACTGTTTTTT. Translation: CASSLLTGEKLFF. Complete variable domain (other parts from reference TRBV7-9 and TRBJ1-4): DTGVSQNPRHKITKRGQNVTFRCDPISEHNRLYWYRQTLGQGPEFLTYFQNEAQLEKSRLLSDRFSAERPKGSFSTLEIQRTEQGDSAMYLCASSLLTGEKLFFGSGTQLSVL.

This chain uses TRBV19 with TRBJ1-1; D not certain. The CDR3 consists of 14 residues. The germline gives CDR1 LNHDA, CDR2 SQIVND (reference sequence). V lost 5 bases, J lost 3 bases, and 13 bases lay in between. The CDR3 nucleotides are TGTGCCAGTAGTCGGATAGGGAGGGACACTGAAGCTTTCTTT. It is translated as CASSRIGRDTEAFF. The entire variable domain, with the rest obtained from reference TRBV19 and TRBJ1-1, is as follows: DGGITQSPKYLFRKEGQNVTLSCEQNLNHDAMYWYRQDPGQGLRLIYYSQIVNDFQKGDIAEGYSVSREKKESFPLTVTSAQKNPTAFYLCASSRIGRDTEAFFGQGTRLTVV.

V gene TRBV18 combines with J gene TRBJ2-2, with D uncertain. This CDR3 has 12 residues. CDR1 KGHSH and CDR2 LQKENI come from the germline V gene. Trimming took 3 bases from V and 8 from J, leaving 7 bases between them. CDR3 sequence: CASSPNQGELFF. CDR3 nucleotide sequence: TGTGCCAGCTCACCGAACCAGGGGGAGCTGTTTTTT.

The chain couples TRBV2 to TRBJ1-4, with 8 bases fitting TRBD1. CDR3 length: 14 residues. Germline CDR1 is SNHLY and CDR2 is FYNNEI. The trim removed 6 bases at V and 8 bases at J, leaving 8 bases unmatched. The CDR3 DNA follows: TGTGCCAGCAGATCGGACAGGGTGGGCGAAAAACTGTTTTTT. Translated, it gives CASRSDRVGEKLFF.

This chain uses TRBV27 with TRBJ2-7; 12 bases map to TRBD2. Germline assignment: CDR1 MNHEY and CDR2 SMNVEV (reference sequence). The length of the CDR3 is 15 residues. Unmatched junction bases numbered 5, after V lost 6 bases and J lost 2 bases. The CDR3 reads CASRKGLAGAYEQYV. The CDR3 DNA reads as TGTGCCAGCAGAAAGGGACTAGCGGGCGCCTACGAGCAGTACGTC.

This clone has only one observation. J is TRBJ2-2 and V is TRBV7-2, with TRBD2 identical over 11 bases. The V segment lost 1 base and the J segment 5 bases; nucleotides outside the gene matches: 0. The CDR3 extends over 15 amino acids. Germline assignment: CDR1 SGHTA and CDR2 FQGNSA. This CDR3 reads CASSLGTSGTGELFF. CDR3 bases: TGTGCCAGCAGCTTAGGGACTAGCGGGACCGGGGAGCTGTTTTTT.

This clone was recorded only once. The sample holds other DNA sequences that translate to the same CDR3. The chain combines TRBV19 with TRBJ1-1; possibly TRBD1 for D (6 bases). V shed 5 bases and J shed 2 bases, with 12 bases lying between them. Germline V gene lookup returns CDR1 LNHDA and CDR2 SQIVND (reference sequence). This CDR3 has 14 residues. DNA for the CDR3: TGTGCCAGTAGTGTGACAGGAGTCAACACTGAAGCTTTCTTT. It encodes CASSVTGVNTEAFF. Combining the CDR3 with reference TRBV19 and TRBJ1-1 gives the whole variable domain DGGITQSPKYLFRKEGQNVTLSCEQNLNHDAMYWYRQDPGQGLRLIYYSQIVNDFQKGDIAEGYSVSREKKESFPLTVTSAQKNPTAFYLCASSVTGVNTEAFFGQGTRLTVV.

The chain recombines TRBV6-5 with TRBJ2-7; 9 nucleotides agree with TRBD2. CDR3 size: 14 residues. V was pared by 9 bases and J by 1 base, with 7 bases of the junction left unmatched. Per germline, CDR1 MNHEY and CDR2 SVGAGI. The CDR3, as DNA: TGTGCCAGTCGACCGGGACTAGCATCCTACGAGCAGTACGTC. Translation: CASRPGLASYEQYV.

The chain carries TRBV5-1 and TRBJ1-3; 10 nucleotides line up with TRBD1. Germline-derived CDR1 and CDR2 are SGHRS and YFSETQ. J lost 7 bases, V lost 3 bases, and 16 bases had no gene match. CDR3 length: 18 residues. The CDR3 sequence: CASSSLGPTTGGENTIYF. The CDR3 DNA is TGCGCCAGCAGCTCACTCGGCCCTACGACAGGGGGCGAGAACACCATATATTTT.

J is TRBJ1-2 and V is TRBV30; 8 bases map to TRBD1. Trimming removed 5 bases from V and 3 bases from J; junction bases left unmatched: 5. This CDR3 contains 13 residues. Germline V lookup: CDR1 GTSNPN, CDR2 SVGIG (reference sequence). As DNA, the CDR3 is TGTGCCTGGGGCCGGGACAGGCACTATGGCTACACCTTC. Residues: CAWGRDRHYGYTF.

This chain joins TRBV3-1 (or the pseudogene TRBV3-2) and TRBJ1-2, with 7 bases that match TRBD1. V lost 1 base, J lost 7 bases, and 6 bases stayed unmatched. The CDR3 has 14 amino acids. Germline V gene sequence: CDR1 LGHDT, CDR2 YNNKEL (reference sequence). CDR3 protein: CASSQGPQGGGYTF. As DNA, the CDR3 is TGTGCCAGCAGCCAAGGGCCTCAGGGGGGTGGCTACACCTTC.

V gene TRBV5-4 combines with J gene TRBJ2-5; tentative D call: TRBD2 (5 bases). This CDR3 contains 14 residues. Germline CDR1 reads SGHNT; CDR2 reads YYREEE (reference sequence). The V and J ends lost 1 base and 3 bases respectively, with 10 bases between them. The DNA for the CDR3 is TGTGCCAGCAGCTTGCCAGGACTTGAAGAGACCCAGTACTTC. Translation gives CASSLPGLEETQYF.

The chain is built from TRBV7-2 and TRBJ2-7; 9 bases map to TRBD1. Germline trimming cut 4 bases from V and 6 bases from J; bases unmatched to any gene: 7. The CDR3 is made up of 14 amino acids. Germline V gene sequence: CDR1 SGHTA, CDR2 FQGNSA. The CDR3: CASSSRQGVGEQYF. In nucleotides, the CDR3 is TGTGCCAGCAGCTCTCGACAGGGGGTAGGCGAGCAGTACTTC.

CDR3 sequence: CASSFQQGDQPQHF. DNA for the CDR3: TGTGCCAGCAGCTTCCAACAGGGCGATCAGCCCCAGCATTTT. This chain connects TRBV7-2 to TRBJ1-5, with D maybe TRBD1 (6 bases). Germline V gives CDR1 SGHTA, CDR2 FQGNSA. The CDR3 consists of 14 residues. The ends were cut back, 3 bases at V and 5 bases at J, with 11 bases in the middle.

The gene calls are TRBV5-8 and TRBJ1-5; no clear D gene. Trimming removed 1 base at V and 2 bases at J, with 4 bases between. The CDR3 length is 13 residues. From germline, CDR1 is SGHTS and CDR2 YDEGEE. CDR3 loop: CASSLSGNQPQHF. CDR3 in DNA: TGTGCCAGCAGCTTGTCAGGCAATCAGCCCCAGCATTTT. Supplemented by reference TRBV5-8 and TRBJ1-5, the full variable domain reads EAGVTQSPTHLIKTRGQQATLRCSPISGHTSVYWYQQALGLGLQFLLWYDEGEERNRGNFPPRFSGRQFPNYSSELNVNALELEDSALYLCASSLSGNQPQHFGDGTRLSIL.

V and J are TRBV6-1 and TRBJ1-1; D is perhaps TRBD1 (5 bases). This CDR3 spans 13 amino acids. The germline V gene encodes CDR1 MNHNS and CDR2 SASEGT. Trimming took 7 bases from V and 6 from J, leaving 15 bases between them. CDR3 in DNA: TGTGCCAGCACCTACGGGGGGTTCGCTGAAGCTTTCTTT. Its translation is CASTYGGFAEAFF.

This sequence joins TRBV3-1 (or the pseudogene TRBV3-2) and TRBJ1-2; no firm D call. V lost 0 bases, J lost 7 bases, and 12 bases lay in between. The CDR3 loop spans 14 amino acids. From germline, CDR1 is LGHDT and CDR2 YNNKEL (reference sequence). The CDR3 nucleotides are TGTGCCAGCAGCCAAGATGTTGGGCAAATTGGCTACACCTTC. Protein sequence: CASSQDVGQIGYTF.

This clone was counted between two and nine times. V gene TRBV28 combines with J gene TRBJ1-5; 9 positions agree with TRBD1. V trimming: 10 bases; J trimming: 6 bases; junction bases outside the gene matches: 7. CDR1 and CDR2 (germline): MDHEN, SYDVKM. CDR3 size: 13 residues. CDR3 residues: CAIATGGLQPQHF. The CDR3 region has the DNA TGTGCCATCGCTACAGGGGGCCTTCAGCCCCAGCATTTT.

V and J are TRBV6-1 and TRBJ1-3, with D perhaps matching TRBD1 (5 bases). Germline values: CDR1 MNHNS, CDR2 SASEGT. The germline V and J ends were trimmed by 3 bases and 0 bases, with 9 bases remaining between them. CDR3 length: 15 amino acids. The CDR3 is CASSEIQGSGNTIYF. The CDR3 nucleotides are TGTGCCAGCAGTGAGATCCAGGGCTCTGGAAACACCATATATTTT.

The CDR3 reads CASSLQGAQGETQYF. The CDR3 DNA is TGTGCCAGCAGCTTACAGGGGGCTCAAGGAGAGACCCAGTACTTC. The gene calls are TRBV7-9 and TRBJ2-5, with 8 bases matching TRBD1. The V gene's germline CDR1 is SEHNR and CDR2 FQNEAQ (reference sequence). This CDR3 contains 15 residues. V shed 2 bases and J 4 bases; nucleotides not matched to a gene: 6.

This clone was recorded once. The chain joins TRBV6-5 to TRBJ2-2; no clear D. The CDR3 length is 12 residues. The germline CDR1 and CDR2 sequences are MNHEY and SVGAGI. Trimming took 8 bases from V and 1 from J, leaving 5 bases between them. CDR3 nucleotides: TGTGCCAGCCAGGTGAACACCGGGGAGCTGTTTTTT. Protein sequence: CASQVNTGELFF.

This rearrangement joins TRBV27 to TRBJ2-2; a possible D gene is TRBD1 (5 bases). With 4 bases removed from V and 2 bases from J, the gap between germline ends came to 5 bases. The V gene's germline CDR1 is MNHEY and CDR2 SMNVEV (reference sequence). This CDR3 is 13 amino acids long. The CDR3 is CASSWGNTGELFF. CDR3 sequence (DNA): TGTGCCAGCAGTTGGGGCAACACCGGGGAGCTGTTTTTT.

This clone was detected a few times. The chain joins TRBV7-8 to TRBJ2-7; weak D call: TRBD2 (5 bases). V lost 5 bases to trimming and J lost 4 bases, with 15 bases between them. The CDR3 has 14 residues. Germline V gene lookup returns CDR1 SGHVS and CDR2 FQNEAQ. CDR3 DNA sequence: TGTGCCAGCAGCCCCCGGGGAAGGTTGTACGAGCAGTACTTC. This gives the protein CASSPRGRLYEQYF. Based on the CDR3 plus reference TRBV7-8 and TRBJ2-7, the full variable domain is GAGVSQSPRYKVAKRGQDVALRCDPISGHVSLFWYQQALGQGPEFLTYFQNEAQLDKSGLPSDRFFAERPEGSVSTLKIQRTQQEDSAVYLCASSPRGRLYEQYFGPGTRLTVT.